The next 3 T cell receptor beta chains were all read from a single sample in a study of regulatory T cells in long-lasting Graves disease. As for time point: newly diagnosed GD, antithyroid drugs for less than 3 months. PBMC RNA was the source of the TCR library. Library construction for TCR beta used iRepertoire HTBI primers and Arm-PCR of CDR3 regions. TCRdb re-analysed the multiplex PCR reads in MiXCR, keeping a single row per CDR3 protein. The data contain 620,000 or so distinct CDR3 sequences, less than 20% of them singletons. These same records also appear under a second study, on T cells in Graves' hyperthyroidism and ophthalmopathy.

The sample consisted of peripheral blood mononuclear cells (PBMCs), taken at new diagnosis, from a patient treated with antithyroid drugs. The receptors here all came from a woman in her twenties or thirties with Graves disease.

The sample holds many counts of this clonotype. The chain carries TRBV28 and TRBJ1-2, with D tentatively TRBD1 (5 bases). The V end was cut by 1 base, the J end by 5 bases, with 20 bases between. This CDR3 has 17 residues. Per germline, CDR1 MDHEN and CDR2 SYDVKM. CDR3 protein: CASSLSAQGVRAYGYTF. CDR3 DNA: TGTGCCAGCAGTTTATCGGCCCAAGGGGTCAGGGCGTATGGCTACACCTTC.

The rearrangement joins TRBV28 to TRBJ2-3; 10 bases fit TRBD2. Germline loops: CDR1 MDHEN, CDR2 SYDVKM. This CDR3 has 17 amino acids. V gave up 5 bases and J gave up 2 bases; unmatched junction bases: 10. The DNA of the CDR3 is TGTGCCAGCAGTGGGGCCCTAGCGGGAGCCGTCACAGATACGCAGTATTTT. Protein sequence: CASSGALAGAVTDTQYF.

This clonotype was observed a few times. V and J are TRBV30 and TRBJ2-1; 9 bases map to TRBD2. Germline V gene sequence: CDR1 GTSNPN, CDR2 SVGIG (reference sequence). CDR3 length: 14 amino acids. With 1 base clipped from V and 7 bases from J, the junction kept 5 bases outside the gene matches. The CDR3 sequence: CAWSGGGRANEQFF. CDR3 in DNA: TGTGCCTGGAGTGGGGGCGGGAGGGCTAATGAGCAGTTCTTC.